This T cell receptor (beta chain) is drawn from a study of shared T cell receptors in the human thymus. Assay: immunoSEQ multiplex PCR; the TCRdb copy retains only in-frame clones and omits some. The data contain roughly 500,000 clones, around 78% of them singletons. CDR3 size: 14 residues. Germline loops: CDR1 SGHNT, CDR2 YYREEE (reference sequence). Trimming cost V 4 bases and J 3 bases; bases outside gene matches: 3. A further study also used this sample, focusing on human thymus T cells. That work contributes: Having corrective surgery for congenital heart defects, healthy Finnish infants were the ones who donated. Thymic resections from corrective heart surgery supplied the tissue. V and J genes seemed to be used with bias in thymic and blood repertoires. A high degree of thymic repertoire overlap among unrelated individuals was reported in related research.

The TCR originated in a boy under three years old with a congenital heart defect. The chain has TRBV5-4 and TRBJ2-7; 11 nucleotides match TRBD1. The sample was thymocytes. This CDR3 is CASSAGTGGYEQYF. The CDR3 DNA follows: TGTGCCAGCAGCGCCGGGACAGGGGGCTACGAGCAGTACTTC.